A few counts support the clone carrying this T cell receptor (beta chain). Its antigen remains unidentified. This specimen belongs to a study of beta chain features in type 1 diabetes. The entirety of the isolated RNA underwent reverse transcription, so expressed TCRB transcripts were sequenced. Clones were read by immunoSEQ multiplex PCR, and TCRdb kept only the in-frame ones, dropping some. The data show about 370,000 clones, around 9.6% seen once. Cells sorted by CD45RO/CCR7/CD25/CD127/CD95/CD27 comprised CD4+ naive, central memory, regulatory and stem cell-like memory cells. Per the germline V gene, CDR1 is MDHEN and CDR2 is SYDVKM. Trimming left V 7 bases short and J 0 bases short, with 19 bases between. This CDR3 contains 16 residues. The study, taken as a whole, reports: TCRB CDR3s from Type 1 diabetes patients were moderately but significantly shorter in all four CD4+ subsets.

The TCR was taken from a man aged 25-45 years with type 1 diabetes. The sequencing input was central memory CD4+ T cells from blood. The chain recombines TRBV28 with TRBJ2-7; perhaps TRBD2 as D (6 bases). The CDR3 DNA is TGTGCCAGCACCTTAACCGGGGGTCGTAGCTCCTACGAGCAGTACTTC. It encodes CASTLTGGRSSYEQYF. Based on the CDR3 plus reference TRBV28 and TRBJ2-7, the full variable domain is DVKVTQSSRYLVKRTGEKVFLECVQDMDHENMFWYRQDPGLGLRLIYFSYDVKMKEKGDIPEGYSVSREKKERFSLILESASTNQTSMYLCASTLTGGRSSYEQYFGPGTRLTVT.